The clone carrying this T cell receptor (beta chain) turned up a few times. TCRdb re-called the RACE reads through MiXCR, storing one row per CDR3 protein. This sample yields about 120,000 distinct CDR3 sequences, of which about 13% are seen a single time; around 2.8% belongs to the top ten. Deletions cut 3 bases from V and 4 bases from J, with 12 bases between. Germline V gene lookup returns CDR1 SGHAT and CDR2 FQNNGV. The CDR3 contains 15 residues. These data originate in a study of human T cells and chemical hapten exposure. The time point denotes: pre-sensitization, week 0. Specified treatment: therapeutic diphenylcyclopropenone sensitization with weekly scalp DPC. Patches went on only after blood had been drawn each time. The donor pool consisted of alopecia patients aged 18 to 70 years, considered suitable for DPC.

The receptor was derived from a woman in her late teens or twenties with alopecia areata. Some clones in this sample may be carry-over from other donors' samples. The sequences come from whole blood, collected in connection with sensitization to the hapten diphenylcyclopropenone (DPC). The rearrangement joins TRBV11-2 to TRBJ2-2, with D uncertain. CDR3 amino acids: CASSFMAGPTGELFF. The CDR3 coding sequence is TGTGCCAGCAGCTTTATGGCAGGTCCCACCGGGGAGCTGTTTTTT.